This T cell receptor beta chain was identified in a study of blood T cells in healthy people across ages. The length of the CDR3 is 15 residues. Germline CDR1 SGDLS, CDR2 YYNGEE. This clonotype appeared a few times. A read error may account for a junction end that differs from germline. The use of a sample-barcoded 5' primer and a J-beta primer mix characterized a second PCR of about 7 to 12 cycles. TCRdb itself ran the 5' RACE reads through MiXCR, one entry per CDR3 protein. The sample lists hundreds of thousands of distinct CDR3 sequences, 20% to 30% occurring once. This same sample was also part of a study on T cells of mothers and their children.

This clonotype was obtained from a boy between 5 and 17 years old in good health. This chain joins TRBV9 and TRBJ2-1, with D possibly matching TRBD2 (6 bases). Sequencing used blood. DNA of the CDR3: TGTGCCAGCGGCGTAGAGGGAGGCTCCTACAATGAGCAGTTCTTC. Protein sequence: CASGVEGGSYNEQFF.